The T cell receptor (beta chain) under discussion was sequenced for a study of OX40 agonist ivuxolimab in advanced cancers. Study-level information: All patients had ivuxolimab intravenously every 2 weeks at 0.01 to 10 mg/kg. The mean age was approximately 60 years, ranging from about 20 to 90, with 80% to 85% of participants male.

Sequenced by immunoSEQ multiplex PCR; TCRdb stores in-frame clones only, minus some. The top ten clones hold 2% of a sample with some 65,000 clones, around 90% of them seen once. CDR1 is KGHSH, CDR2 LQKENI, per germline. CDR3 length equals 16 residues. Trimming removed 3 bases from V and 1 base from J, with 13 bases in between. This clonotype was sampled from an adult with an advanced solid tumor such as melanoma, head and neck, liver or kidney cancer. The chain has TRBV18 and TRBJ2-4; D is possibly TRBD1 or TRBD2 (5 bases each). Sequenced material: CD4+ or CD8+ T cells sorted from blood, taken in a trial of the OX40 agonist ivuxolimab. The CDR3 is CASSPPGPGAKNIQYF. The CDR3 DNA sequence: TGTGCCAGCTCACCGCCGGGGCCAGGGGCCAAAAACATTCAGTACTTC.